What follows describes a single T cell receptor beta chain. The antigen remains unidentified. The entry originates in a study of T cell clonotyping in hematopoietic cell transplantation. Generated by immunoSEQ multiplex PCR, the TCRdb table keeps only in-frame clones and is missing some. The repertoire holds about 15,000 clones, with over 75% as singletons. This CDR3 contains 14 residues. Germline trimming cut 5 bases from V and 5 bases from J; bases unmatched to any gene: 6. Per the germline V gene, CDR1 is SGHTA and CDR2 is FQGNSA. Points from the study as a whole: Without cell sorting, CD4 versus CD8 contributions remain unresolved. After transplant, recipient diversity fell while pathologically expanded clonotypes grew through day 180. Graft donor and pretransplant recipient Inverse Simpson Index values predicted broader posttransplant TCR diversity. At the given depth, recipient repertoires were over 95% de novo clonotypes.

The sequenced sample consisted of peripheral blood mononuclear cells. V and J are TRBV7-2 and TRBJ2-7; TRBD2 matches 10 bases. The clonotype was recovered from a woman in her forties in good health. Some clones in this sample may be carry-over from other donors' samples. For the CDR3, the DNA is TGTGCCAGCAGCCCCTGGACTAGCGGAGACGAGCAGTACTTC. This encodes CASSPWTSGDEQYF.